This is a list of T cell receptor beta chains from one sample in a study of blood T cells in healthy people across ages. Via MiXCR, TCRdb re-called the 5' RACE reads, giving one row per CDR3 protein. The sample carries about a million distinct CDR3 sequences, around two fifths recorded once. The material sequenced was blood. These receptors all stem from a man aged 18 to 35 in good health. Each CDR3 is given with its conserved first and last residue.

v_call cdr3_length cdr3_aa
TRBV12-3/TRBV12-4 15 CASRPGASDNSPLHF
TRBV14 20 CASSQDESDLAGGLYNEQFF
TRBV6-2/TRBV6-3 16 CASSFSRDTGIGTQYF
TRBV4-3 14 CASSPRLAEETQYF
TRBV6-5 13 CASSPDPNYGYTF
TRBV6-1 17 CASSEASGGTLYNEQFF
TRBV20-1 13 CSASTLNNNEQYF
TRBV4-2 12 CASSQEVLGYTF
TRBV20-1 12 CSAGPSYYEQYF
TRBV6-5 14 CASSDPPQNTEAFF
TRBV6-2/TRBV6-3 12 CASSFRQGGYTF
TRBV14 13 CASAGSSYNEQFF
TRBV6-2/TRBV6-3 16 CASSYSSGTGADIQYF
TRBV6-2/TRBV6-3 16 CASSYPERTASGGYTF
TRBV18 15 CASSPQPGLGYGYTF
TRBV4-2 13 CASSQDLNEKLFF
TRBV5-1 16 CASSSRQVGYPDTQYF
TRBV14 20 CASSPTRLREIDSGANVLTF
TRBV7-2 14 CASSLEGALNEQFF
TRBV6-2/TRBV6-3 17 CASSYQGELMLYNEQYF